Given below is one T cell receptor (beta chain) in context. Its antigen is not identified. A much larger clone differs from this one at a single base, so this may be a read error. Without prior chemotherapy, radiotherapy or other malignancies, every patient was node-negative by CT and PET/CT. For each of two time points, a roughly 6-milliliter draw of peripheral blood was taken. The sample comes from a study of prognosis after radiotherapy for stage I lung cancer. Overall study: In the span from April 2018 to early 2019, stage I non-small cell lung cancer patients were enrolled.

The study, taken as a whole, reports: A difference in TRBV and TRBJ gene usage was reportedly seen between patients with and without metastases.

Starting from genomic DNA, TCR beta CDR3 was amplified through two-round multiplex PCR. Primers specific to each TRBV and TRBJ gene drove first-round PCR. TCRdb analysed the multiplex PCR reads with MiXCR anew, one entry per CDR3 protein. In the table there are tens of thousands of distinct CDR3 sequences, around 27% of which are singletons. The sample here was PBMCs, taken before or after stereotactic body radiation therapy (not recorded which). This receptor was taken from a donor at least 50 years old with non-small cell lung cancer.

CDR3 residues: CACSVSGGPIHTDTQYF. As DNA, the CDR3 is TGTGCCTGCAGCGTAAGTGGGGGGCCTATCCACACAGATACGCAGTATTTT. This chain links TRBV7-8 with TRBJ2-3; D is perhaps TRBD1 or TRBD2 (6 bases each). The CDR3 has 17 residues. The germline gives CDR1 SGHVS, CDR2 FQNEAQ.